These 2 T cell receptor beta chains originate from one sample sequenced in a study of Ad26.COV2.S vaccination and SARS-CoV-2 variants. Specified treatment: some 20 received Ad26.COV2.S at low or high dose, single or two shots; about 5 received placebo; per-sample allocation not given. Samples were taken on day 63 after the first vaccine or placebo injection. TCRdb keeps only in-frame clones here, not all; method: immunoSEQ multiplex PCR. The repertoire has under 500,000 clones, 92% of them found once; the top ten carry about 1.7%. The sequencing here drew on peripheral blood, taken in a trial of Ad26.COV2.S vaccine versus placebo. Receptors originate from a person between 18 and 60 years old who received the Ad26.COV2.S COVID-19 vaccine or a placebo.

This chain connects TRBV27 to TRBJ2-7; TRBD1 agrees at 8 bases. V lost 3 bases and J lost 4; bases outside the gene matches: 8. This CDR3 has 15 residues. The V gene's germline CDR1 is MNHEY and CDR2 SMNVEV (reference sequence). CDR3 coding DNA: TGTGCCAGCAGTTTTGTTCAGAACAGGGGGTACGAGCAGTACTTC. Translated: CASSFVQNRGYEQYF.

DNA for the CDR3: TGCGCCAGCAGCCAAGGGTCTAGCGGGGTAGAGACCCAGTACTTC. Residues: CASSQGSSGVETQYF. This rearrangement joins TRBV4-3 to TRBJ2-5; TRBD2 matches at 9 bases. The CDR3 has 15 amino acids. Trimming took 1 base from V and 4 from J; bases not matched to a gene: 4. Per germline, CDR1 LGHNA and CDR2 YSLEER.